This entry is about one T cell receptor beta chain. As originally analysed: Reference gene primer amplification in the assay estimated nucleated cell counts. Sequencing used immunoSEQ multiplex PCR; TCRdb keeps in-frame clones, though not all of them. The V and J calls and clone size were taken over from that table, and D and trimming were inferred from the DNA. The sample records tens of thousands of clones, just over 85% being singletons. Trimming pared 5 bases from V and 3 bases from J, leaving 21 bases between. This CDR3 is built from 17 residues. Germline CDR1 SGHAT, CDR2 FQNNGV. The sample originates from a study of blood T cell repertoires in COVID-19. Study-level background: Acute-phase and convalescent COVID-19 samples originated in the United States, Italy and Spain. The analysed material was cDNA or gDNA that came from T cells, B-cell-depleted T cells, or PBMCs.

This receptor was identified in a young man with acute or convalescent COVID-19. Sequenced: peripheral blood. This chain links TRBV11-2 with TRBJ2-3; D is possibly TRBD2 (5 bases). The CDR3 spells CASSTRASRTRTDTQYF. As DNA, the CDR3 is TGTGCCAGCAGCACAAGGGCTAGCCGGACCCGGACAGATACGCAGTATTTT.